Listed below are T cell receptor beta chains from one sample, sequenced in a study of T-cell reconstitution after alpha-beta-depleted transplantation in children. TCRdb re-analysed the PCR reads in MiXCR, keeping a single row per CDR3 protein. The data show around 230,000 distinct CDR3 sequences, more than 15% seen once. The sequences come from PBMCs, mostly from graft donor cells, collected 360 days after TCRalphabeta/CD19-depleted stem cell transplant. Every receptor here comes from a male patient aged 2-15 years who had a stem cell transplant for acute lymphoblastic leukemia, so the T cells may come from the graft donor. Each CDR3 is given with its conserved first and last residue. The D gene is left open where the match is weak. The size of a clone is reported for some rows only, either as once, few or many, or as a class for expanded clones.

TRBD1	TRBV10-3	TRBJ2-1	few	CAISEGRGTGDYNEQFF	TGTGCCATCAGTGAAGGGCGGGGGACAGGGGATTACAATGAGCAGTTCTTC
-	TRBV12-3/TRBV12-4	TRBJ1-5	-	CASSLAQGEGNQPQHF	TGTGCCAGCAGTTTAGCGCAAGGGGAAGGCAATCAGCCCCAGCATTTT
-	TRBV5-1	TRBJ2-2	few	CASSLAGVTGELFF	TGCGCCAGCAGCTTGGCCGGCGTCACCGGGGAGCTGTTTTTT
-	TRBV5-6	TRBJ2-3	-	CASSLVVLSTDTQYF	TGTGCCAGCAGCTTGGTGGTATTAAGCACAGATACGCAGTATTTT
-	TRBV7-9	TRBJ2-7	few	CASSLGPGTSQYF	TGTGCCAGCAGCTTAGGGCCGGGTACCTCCCAGTACTTC
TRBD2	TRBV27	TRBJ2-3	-	CASSFQRGEEFSTDTQYF	TGTGCCAGCAGTTTTCAGCGGGGGGAGGAGTTTAGCACAGATACGCAGTATTTT
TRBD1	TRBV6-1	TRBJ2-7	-	CASSDSGTAYEQYF	TGTGCCAGCAGTGATAGTGGGACAGCCTACGAGCAGTACTTC
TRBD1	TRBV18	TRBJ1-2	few	CASSPRTGEGYTF	TGTGCCAGCTCACCCAGGACAGGGGAAGGCTACACCTTC
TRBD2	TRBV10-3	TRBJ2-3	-	CAISASLAGADTQYF	TGTGCCATCAGTGCTTCACTAGCGGGAGCAGATACGCAGTATTTT
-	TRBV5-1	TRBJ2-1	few	CASSWGDSSYNEQFF	TGCGCCAGCAGCTGGGGGGACAGTTCCTACAATGAGCAGTTCTTC
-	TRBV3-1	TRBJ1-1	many	CASSQDSVSEARAFF	TGTGCCAGCAGCCAAGATTCGGTATCGGAAGCTAGGGCTTTCTTT
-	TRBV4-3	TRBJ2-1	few	CASSHPRGGHEQFF	TGCGCCAGCAGCCACCCCAGGGGAGGCCATGAGCAGTTCTTC
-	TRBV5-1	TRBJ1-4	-	CASSFDLNEKLFF	TGCGCCAGCAGCTTCGACTTAAATGAAAAACTGTTTTTT
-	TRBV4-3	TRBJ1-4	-	CASSQEGSTNEKLFF	TGCGCCAGCAGCCAGGAGGGGTCGACTAATGAAAAACTGTTTTTT
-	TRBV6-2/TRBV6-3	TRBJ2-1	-	CASRRTPVGGGRYNEQFF	TGTGCCAGCAGGCGAACCCCGGTAGGGGGGGGCCGATACAATGAGCAGTTCTTC
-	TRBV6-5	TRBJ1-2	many	CASSFKQGLGGYTF	TGTGCCAGCAGTTTCAAACAGGGTTTGGGCGGCTACACCTTC
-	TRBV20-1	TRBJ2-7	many	CSAREGILGEQYF	TGCAGTGCTAGAGAGGGGATCTTGGGCGAGCAGTACTTC